This entry describes one T cell receptor (beta chain). The antigen is undetermined. Time point denoted: newly diagnosed, previously untreated cHL patient sample. The study purified CD4+ T cells from thawed PBMCs using magnetic negative selection. It was PBMCs in newly diagnosed, untreated classical Hodgkin lymphoma that served as comparison. The sample is drawn from a study of PD-1 blockade in classical Hodgkin lymphoma. Study observations and caveats: Underlying causes for the observed repertoire differences were not defined, possibly disease activity or prior therapy. Lower baseline TCR diversity was reported for newly diagnosed patients than for healthy donors.

TCRdb's table, derived via immunoSEQ multiplex PCR, lists solely in-frame clones and lacks some. This table holds 20,000 to 25,000 clones, approximately 91% found once. Per the germline V gene, CDR1 is KGHSH and CDR2 is LQKENI. The CDR3 covers 17 residues. The ends lost 4 bases at V and 7 bases at J; junction bases unmatched: 16. The TCR sequence derives from a human donor with classical Hodgkin lymphoma. Sequencing was done on a sample of CD4+ T cells from blood. This chain links TRBV18 with TRBJ2-5; 9 nucleotides match TRBD2. CDR3 sequence (DNA): TGTGCCAGCTCACTCCACGGAACGGCGGGGGGGTACGGGACCCAGTACTTC. This gives the protein CASSLHGTAGGYGTQYF. Looking up the rest from reference TRBV18 and TRBJ2-5 gives the full variable domain: NAGVMQNPRHLVRRRGQEARLRCSPMKGHSHVYWYRQLPEEGLKFMVYLQKENIIDESGMPKERFSAEFPKEGPSILRIQQVVRGDSAAYFCASSLHGTAGGYGTQYFGPGTRLLVL.